Presented here are 10 T cell receptor beta chains from one specimen sequenced in a study of blood T cell repertoires in COVID-19. The table came from immunoSEQ multiplex PCR; TCRdb's copy has only in-frame clones and leaves some out. The table includes fewer than 80,000 clones, 79% detected once. The source material was peripheral blood. These receptors were collected from a woman over 75 with active or convalescent COVID-19.

The J gene is TRBJ1-2, the V gene TRBV24-1; 9 bases align to TRBD1. The CDR3 is 17 residues long. V lost 0 bases to trimming and J lost 1 base; unmatched junction nucleotides: 5. CDR1 is KGHDR and CDR2 is SFDVKD in the germline V gene. The CDR3 coding sequence is TGTGCCACCAGTGATTTGCAGAGACAGGGGGATAACTATGGCTACACCTTC. Translation gives CATSDLQRQGDNYGYTF.

V is TRBV6-6 and J is TRBJ1-2; 7 bases match TRBD1. The CDR3 is 13 residues long. The V gene's germline CDR1 is MNHNY and CDR2 SVGAGI (reference sequence). The V gene end was trimmed by 2 bases and the J gene end by 7 bases; junction bases not matched to a gene: 4. The chain's CDR3 is CASSYRGLIGYTF. The CDR3 region has the DNA TGTGCCAGCAGTTACAGGGGGCTGATTGGCTACACCTTC.

The V gene is TRBV12-5, the J gene TRBJ1-1; D gene uncertain. Trimming removed 2 bases from V and 5 bases from J, with 12 bases in between. CDR3 length: 14 amino acids. Germline CDR1 is LGHNT and CDR2 is FRNRAP. The CDR3 nucleotides are TGTGCTAGTGGTTTGTGGCCCCCGGGGACTGAAGCTTTCTTT. This encodes CASGLWPPGTEAFF.

V is TRBV3-1 (or the pseudogene TRBV3-2) and J is TRBJ2-2, with a possible D match to TRBD1 (6 bases). Trimming cost V 4 bases and J 7 bases, with 19 bases left between them. Germline V lookup: CDR1 LGHDT, CDR2 YNNKEL (reference sequence). The CDR3 runs 16 residues. CDR3 DNA: TGTGCCAGCAGCCCAGGGGTCTCCCCCAGACACGGGGAGCTGTTTTTT. It translates to CASSPGVSPRHGELFF.

The genes are TRBV19 and TRBJ2-2; 7 positions match TRBD2. Germline CDR1 and CDR2: LNHDA and SQIVND (reference sequence). CDR3 length equals 16 residues. Losses at the gene ends were 3 bases for V and 5 bases for J; bases not matched to a gene: 9. CDR3 sequence reads: CASSIRSGEPTGELFF. The CDR3 DNA is TGTGCCAGTAGTATTAGGAGCGGGGAGCCAACCGGGGAGCTGTTTTTT.

This chain joins TRBV7-2 and TRBJ2-1; 10 bases map to TRBD2. Unmatched junction bases numbered 11, after V lost 5 bases and J lost 4 bases. Germline CDR1 SGHTA, CDR2 FQGNSA. The CDR3 length is 17 residues. DNA for the CDR3: TGTGCCAGCAGCAAACTCCTCGGGACTAGCGAATACAATGAGCAGTTCTTC. This codes for CASSKLLGTSEYNEQFF.

The chain couples TRBV18 to TRBJ2-7; D not resolved. The germline CDR1 and CDR2 sequences are KGHSH and LQKENI. Trimming shortened V by 2 bases and J by 3 bases, and 11 bases separated the two germline ends. The CDR3 runs 14 residues. CDR3 nucleotide sequence: TGTGCCAGCTCACCAACAGTTACTCACTACGAGCAGTACTTC. It specifies CASSPTVTHYEQYF. Full variable domain (rest looked up from reference TRBV18 and TRBJ2-7): NAGVMQNPRHLVRRRGQEARLRCSPMKGHSHVYWYRQLPEEGLKFMVYLQKENIIDESGMPKERFSAEFPKEGPSILRIQQVVRGDSAAYFCASSPTVTHYEQYFGPGTRLTVT.

This clone was counted a few times. The gene calls are TRBV5-1 and TRBJ2-7; TRBD1 matches at 11 bases. Per the germline V gene, CDR1 is SGHRS and CDR2 is YFSETQ. CDR3 size: 14 residues. Unmatched junction bases numbered 7, after V lost 7 bases and J lost 4 bases. The CDR3: CASGSDRGQYEQYF. The CDR3 bases are TGCGCCAGCGGGTCGGACAGGGGGCAATACGAGCAGTACTTC.

The J gene is TRBJ1-1, the V gene TRBV4-3; 10 nucleotides match TRBD1. The CDR3 is 14 amino acids. Germline values: CDR1 LGHNA, CDR2 YSLEER. Trimming at V came to 4 bases and at J to 7 bases, leaving 6 bases not matched to a gene. DNA of the CDR3: TGCGCCAGCAGCCGCCGACAGGGGGCGGATGAAGCTTTCTTT. Translation: CASSRRQGADEAFF.

The genes are TRBV19 and TRBJ2-2; D ambiguous. Between the trimmed V and J ends, which lost 3 bases and 5 bases, there was a span of 7 bases. Germline V gene lookup returns CDR1 LNHDA and CDR2 SQIVND (reference sequence). CDR3 length equals 13 residues. The CDR3 protein is CASSISHTGELFF. CDR3 DNA: TGTGCCAGTAGTATCTCACATACCGGGGAGCTGTTTTTT.